These 30 T cell receptor beta chains originate from one sample sequenced in a study of T-cell memory formation after mild COVID-19. Each CDR3 protein is one row after TCRdb ran MiXCR on the 5' RACE reads. Of about 150,000 distinct CDR3 sequences in the sample, around 30% are singletons; the top ten hold about 12%. Input material: PBMCs or a T cell subset sorted from them (not recorded which). Receptors originate from an adult woman who had mild COVID-19 (a few samples of this study predate the infection). Cell type and time point are not known.

In its sample, this clonotype was seen many times. J is TRBJ2-1 and V is TRBV20-1; 15 positions agree with TRBD2. V lost 6 bases and J lost 4; bases outside the gene matches: 10. From germline, CDR1 is DFQATT and CDR2 SNEGSKA (reference sequence). The CDR3 is 17 residues long. CDR3 loop: CSALGTSGRIVYNEQFF. CDR3 DNA sequence: TGCAGTGCCCTGGGGACTAGCGGGAGGATCGTTTACAATGAGCAGTTCTTC.

This clonotype has a single count. V usage is TRBV5-4 and J usage is TRBJ2-7, with 10 bases lining up with TRBD2. Unmatched junction bases numbered 8, after V lost 4 bases and J lost 4 bases. The CDR3 extends over 15 amino acids. Germline loops: CDR1 SGHNT, CDR2 YYREEE (reference sequence). CDR3 nucleotides: TGTGCCAGCAGCCCGAGCGGGAGGGCCTTTTACGAGCAGTACTTC. The encoded protein is CASSPSGRAFYEQYF.

This rearrangement joins TRBV7-8 to TRBJ2-1, with 8 bases aligning to TRBD2. Germline CDR1 SGHVS, CDR2 FQNEAQ. V trimming: 1 base; J trimming: 5 bases; junction bases outside the gene matches: 7. The CDR3 sequence is 16 residues long. The CDR3 sequence: CASSLVTGLVNNEQFF. As DNA, the CDR3 is TGTGCCAGCAGCTTAGTGACGGGACTAGTTAACAATGAGCAGTTCTTC.

This clonotype appeared a few times. This chain joins TRBV15 and TRBJ2-5, with a possible D match to TRBD2 (5 bases). Trimming shortened V by 5 bases and J by 5 bases, and 18 bases separated the two germline ends. The CDR3 sequence is 15 residues long. Germline assignment: CDR1 LNHNV and CDR2 YYDKDF (reference sequence). The CDR3 loop is CATSARTQTGETQYF. As DNA, the CDR3 is TGTGCCACCAGCGCACGGACCCAAACGGGGGAGACCCAGTACTTC.

The sample holds a few counts of this clonotype. The CDR3 sequence: CASRRTSGILDEQFF. The CDR3 nucleotides are TGCGCCAGCCGGCGGACTAGCGGGATTCTCGATGAGCAGTTCTTC. This rearrangement joins TRBV5-1 to TRBJ2-1; the match to TRBD2 covers 12 bases. Unmatched junction bases numbered 10, after V lost 7 bases and J lost 8 bases. Germline V gene lookup returns CDR1 SGHRS and CDR2 YFSETQ. The CDR3 runs to 15 residues.

This clonotype appeared a few times. The chain recombines TRBV4-2 with TRBJ2-7; 10 bases match TRBD1. With 3 bases clipped from V and 5 bases from J, the junction kept 7 bases outside the gene matches. CDR1 is LGHNA and CDR2 is YNFKEQ in the germline V gene. This CDR3 contains 15 residues. CDR3: CASSQGTGEINEQYF. The CDR3 nucleotides read TGTGCCAGCAGCCAGGGGACAGGGGAAATCAACGAGCAGTACTTC.

V and J are TRBV3-1 and TRBJ1-2; D remains unclear. The CDR3 is made up of 11 amino acids. CDR1 is LGHDT and CDR2 is YNNKEL in the germline V gene (reference sequence). Deletions cut 0 bases from V and 10 bases from J, with 6 bases between. The CDR3 nucleotides read TGTGCCAGCAGCCAAGATTTTGCCTACACCTTC. Translating gives CASSQDFAYTF.

This clonotype was seen a few times. J is TRBJ2-1 and V is TRBV4-1; unclear D gene. This CDR3 comprises 13 residues. V was trimmed by 0 bases and J by 10 bases, leaving 10 bases between them. Germline V gene data show CDR1 as MGHRA and CDR2 as YSYEKL. The CDR3: CASSQDPRMEQFF. The CDR3 bases are TGCGCCAGCAGCCAAGATCCCCGAATGGAGCAGTTCTTC.

The chain carries TRBV23-1 and TRBJ2-2; D might be TRBD2 (5 bases). TRBV23-1 is annotated as an ORF whose role is uncertain. The CDR3 loop spans 19 amino acids. V was clipped by 3 bases and J by 0 bases, with 20 bases between them. The CDR3 sequence is CASSHFLPRENTNTGELFF. CDR3 bases: TGCGCCAGCAGTCATTTCCTTCCGAGGGAGAACACGAACACCGGGGAGCTGTTTTTT.

The table lists this clonotype with a few counts. The DNA of the CDR3 is TGCAGTGCCCCGGCCCTCTCGGGCACAGATACGCAGTATTTT. Translation: CSAPALSGTDTQYF. The chain is built from TRBV20-1 and TRBJ2-3; D ambiguous. CDR3 length: 14 amino acids. V was trimmed by 6 bases and J by 1 base, leaving 14 bases between them. Germline-derived CDR1 and CDR2 are DFQATT and SNEGSKA (reference sequence).

As for this clonotype: Germline is not matched at one junction end, which may reflect a read error. The rearrangement uses TRBV6-5 and TRBJ1-5, with a weak D call TRBD1 (5 bases). Germline V gene sequence: CDR1 MNHEY, CDR2 SVGAGI. This CDR3 contains 16 residues. The CDR3 loop reads CASSRDGILSSQPQHF. As DNA, the CDR3 is TGTGCCAGCAGTCGGGACGGCATTTTAAGCAGTCAGCCCCAGCATTTT.

This chain links TRBV20-1 with TRBJ2-3; D might be TRBD1 (5 bases). This CDR3 spans 15 amino acids. Looked up from germline, CDR1 is DFQATT and CDR2 is SNEGSKA (reference sequence). V gave up 0 bases and J gave up 0 bases, with 10 bases separating them. This chain's CDR3 is CSARDRTGSTDTQYF. CDR3 bases: TGCAGTGCTAGAGATCGTACAGGTAGCACAGATACGCAGTATTTT.

The chain joins TRBV12-3 or TRBV12-4 to TRBJ2-2, with D tentatively TRBD2 (5 bases). This CDR3 comprises 14 residues. V was trimmed by 1 base and J by 7 bases, leaving 10 bases between them. CDR3 nucleotide sequence: TGTGCCAGCAGTTTAGGAGGGAGCGGCGGGGAGCTGTTTTTT. Protein product: CASSLGGSGGELFF.

J is TRBJ1-2 and V is TRBV6-1; D call uncertain. This CDR3 has 13 residues. CDR1 is MNHNS and CDR2 is SASEGT in the germline V gene. V lost 0 bases, J lost 4 bases, and 6 bases lay in between. The DNA for the CDR3 is TGTGCCAGCAGTGAAGCGCATGGCTATGGCTACACCTTC. Its translation: CASSEAHGYGYTF.

The chain uses TRBV11-2 and TRBJ2-7; 16 nucleotides align to TRBD2. From germline, CDR1 is SGHAT and CDR2 FQNNGV. The V and J ends lost 5 bases and 2 bases, in that order; junction bases with no gene match: 3. The CDR3 loop spans 16 amino acids. CDR3: CASSHGTSGRAYEQYF. The CDR3 DNA reads TGTGCCAGCAGCCATGGGACTAGCGGGAGGGCCTACGAGCAGTACTTC.

This clonotype was counted a few times. The V gene is TRBV20-1, the J gene TRBJ2-5; no clear D. The CDR3 covers 12 residues. Germline V CDR1 and CDR2: DFQATT, SNEGSKA (reference sequence). V was pared by 2 bases and J by 4 bases, with 8 bases between. The CDR3 nucleotides read TGCAGTGCTAGAACAGATTTAGAGACCCAGTACTTC. This translates into CSARTDLETQYF.

This chain links TRBV24-1 with TRBJ1-2; 8 positions match TRBD1. The CDR3 is 15 residues long. Germline CDR1 reads KGHDR; CDR2 reads SFDVKD. Trimming removed 4 bases from V and 3 bases from J; junction bases left unmatched: 6. CDR3 coding DNA: TGTGCCACCAGTGACCCCAGGGGGCAGGACTATGGCTACACCTTC. Amino acids: CATSDPRGQDYGYTF.

In its sample, this clonotype was seen a few times. The chain joins TRBV6-6 to TRBJ2-7; D ambiguous. Germline CDR1 reads MNHNY; CDR2 reads SVGAGI (reference sequence). The ends were cut back, 5 bases at V and 3 bases at J, with 14 bases in the middle. The CDR3 is 14 residues long. The CDR3 sequence is CASSPDGLGYEQYF. The CDR3 bases are TGTGCCAGCAGTCCGGACGGATTAGGCTACGAGCAGTACTTC.

The chain uses TRBV9 and TRBJ2-1, with 8 bases matching TRBD2. Germline V gives CDR1 SGDLS, CDR2 YYNGEE. The J segment lost 4 bases and the V segment lost 1 base, leaving 7 bases of the junction unmatched. The CDR3 totals 16 residues. The CDR3: CASSVTREVNYNEQFF. Written as DNA, the CDR3 is TGTGCCAGCAGCGTAACGCGGGAGGTAAATTACAATGAGCAGTTCTTC.

This clonotype has only a few counts. The V and J genes are TRBV24-1 and TRBJ2-7; D unresolved. V lost 2 bases and J 3 bases, leaving 10 bases between the germline ends. Germline loops: CDR1 KGHDR, CDR2 SFDVKD. This CDR3 comprises 14 residues. CDR3 region: CATSDSDKDYEQYF. The CDR3 DNA follows: TGTGCCACCAGTGATTCAGACAAAGACTACGAGCAGTACTTC.

V gene TRBV5-1 combines with J gene TRBJ1-1; TRBD1 is a possible D gene (5 bases). The CDR3 extends over 16 amino acids. The germline CDR1 and CDR2 sequences are SGHRS and YFSETQ. V gave up 4 bases and J gave up 2 bases, with 18 bases separating them. CDR3 residues: CASSQEVGELNTEAFF. Written as DNA, the CDR3 is TGCGCCAGCAGCCAAGAGGTAGGGGAGTTAAACACTGAAGCTTTCTTT.

This clonotype was seen a few times. This chain joins TRBV6-5 and TRBJ1-2; 8 bases match TRBD1. This CDR3 has 12 residues. V lost 6 bases and J lost 7; bases outside the gene matches: 4. Germline CDR1 MNHEY, CDR2 SVGAGI. The DNA for the CDR3 is TGTGCCAGCAGCCCCGGACAGGGTGGCTACACCTTC. This gives the protein CASSPGQGGYTF.

V gene TRBV30 combines with J gene TRBJ2-7, with 7 nucleotides matching TRBD2. CDR1 and CDR2 (germline): GTSNPN, SVGIG (reference sequence). After removal of 2 bases from V and 4 bases from J, the junction contained 8 bases not matched to a gene. The CDR3 length is 14 residues. CDR3 in DNA: TGTGCCTGGAGTCGGGCTAGCGGTAGTTACGAGCAGTACTTC. Encoded protein: CAWSRASGSYEQYF. Filled out from reference TRBV30 and TRBJ2-7, the complete variable domain reads SQTIHQWPATLVQPVGSPLSLECTVEGTSNPNLYWYRQAAGRGLQLLFYSVGIGQISSEVPQNLSASRPQDRQFILSSKKLLLSDSGFYLCAWSRASGSYEQYFGPGTRLTVT.

The table lists this clonotype with a few counts. CDR3 loop: CASSLRQGPSYEQYF. The CDR3 DNA reads TGTGCCAGCAGTCTCCGACAGGGACCCAGCTACGAGCAGTACTTC. This chain connects TRBV27 to TRBJ2-7; 7 positions match TRBD1. Trimming removed 5 bases from V and 3 bases from J; junction bases left unmatched: 10. CDR1 MNHEY and CDR2 SMNVEV come from the germline V gene (reference sequence). The CDR3 contains 15 residues.

The rearrangement links TRBV6-2 or TRBV6-3 to TRBJ1-5; TRBD1 might be the D (6 bases). The CDR3 has 16 residues. Germline CDR1 MNHEY, CDR2 SVGEGT. The V gene lost 2 bases and the J gene lost 0 bases, with 11 bases spanning the gap. The CDR3 sequence is CASSYLGARSNQPQHF. The DNA for the CDR3 is TGTGCCAGCAGTTACCTGGGGGCGCGTAGCAATCAGCCCCAGCATTTT.

The chain employs TRBV27 and TRBJ1-5, with 7 bases aligning to TRBD1. The V and J ends lost 5 bases and 4 bases, in that order; junction bases with no gene match: 14. Germline V gene data show CDR1 as MNHEY and CDR2 as SMNVEV (reference sequence). The CDR3 runs to 17 residues. This CDR3 is CASSPHSTGRGNQPQHF. The CDR3 DNA reads TGTGCCAGCAGTCCTCATTCGACAGGGCGCGGTAATCAGCCCCAGCATTTT.

This chain links TRBV20-1 with TRBJ1-1, with D hard to call. There are 15 residues in the CDR3. Trimming cost V 3 bases and J 1 base, with 15 bases left between them. Germline CDR1 reads DFQATT; CDR2 reads SNEGSKA (reference sequence). The CDR3 bases are TGCAGTGCTAGGGGATCGGGTCCATGGAACACTGAAGCTTTCTTT. It translates to CSARGSGPWNTEAFF.

The V call is TRBV2, the J call TRBJ2-2; D could derive from TRBD1 or TRBD2 (5 bases each). The CDR3 is made up of 15 amino acids. Trimming took 9 bases from V and 5 from J, leaving 19 bases between them. CDR1 and CDR2 (germline): SNHLY, FYNNEI. In DNA form, the CDR3 reads TGTGCCAGGGGATTGGGACCAAAGGGGACCGGGGAGCTGTTTTTT. The encoded protein is CARGLGPKGTGELFF. Variable domain in full (rest from reference TRBV2 and TRBJ2-2): EPEVTQTPSHQVTQMGQEVILRCVPISNHLYFYWYRQILGQKVEFLVSFYNNEISEKSEIFDDQFSVERPDGSNFTLKIRSTKLEDSAMYFCARGLGPKGTGELFFGEGSRLTVL.

The gene calls are TRBV6-5 and TRBJ2-1; possible D gene TRBD2, 5 bases. This CDR3 has 16 residues. The V gene's germline CDR1 is MNHEY and CDR2 SVGAGI. Trimming left V 2 bases short and J 2 bases short, with 13 bases between. The CDR3 DNA is TGTGCCAGCAGTTACAGCGACTACCAGACCTACAATGAGCAGTTCTTC. Its protein product is CASSYSDYQTYNEQFF.

The CDR3 region is CSADNHEQFF. CDR3 sequence (DNA): TGCAGCGCCGACAACCATGAGCAGTTCTTC. The rearrangement joins TRBV29-1 to TRBJ2-1; unclear D gene. Trimming pared 7 bases from V and 8 bases from J, leaving 9 bases between. The CDR3 length is 10 residues. Per the germline V gene, CDR1 is SQVTM and CDR2 is ANQGSEA.